The source of this T cell receptor beta chain is a study of lymphopenia after photon versus proton radiotherapy. TCRdb's table, derived via immunoSEQ multiplex PCR, lists solely in-frame clones and lacks some. The data contain 15,000 to 20,000 clones, under 90% of them singletons. This CDR3 comprises 14 residues. In germline, CDR1 is SGHRS, CDR2 YFSETQ. V lost 4 bases and J 0 bases, leaving 11 bases between the germline ends. The sample consisted of peripheral blood, taken from a patient treated with proton-based radiotherapy. The chain combines TRBV5-1 with TRBJ2-7; tentatively, D is TRBD2 (6 bases). This clonotype originated in a man in his 70s with pancreatic cancer. The CDR3 sequence: CASSPTGSSYEQYF. The DNA of the CDR3 is TGCGCCAGCAGCCCGACCGGGAGCTCCTACGAGCAGTACTTC.